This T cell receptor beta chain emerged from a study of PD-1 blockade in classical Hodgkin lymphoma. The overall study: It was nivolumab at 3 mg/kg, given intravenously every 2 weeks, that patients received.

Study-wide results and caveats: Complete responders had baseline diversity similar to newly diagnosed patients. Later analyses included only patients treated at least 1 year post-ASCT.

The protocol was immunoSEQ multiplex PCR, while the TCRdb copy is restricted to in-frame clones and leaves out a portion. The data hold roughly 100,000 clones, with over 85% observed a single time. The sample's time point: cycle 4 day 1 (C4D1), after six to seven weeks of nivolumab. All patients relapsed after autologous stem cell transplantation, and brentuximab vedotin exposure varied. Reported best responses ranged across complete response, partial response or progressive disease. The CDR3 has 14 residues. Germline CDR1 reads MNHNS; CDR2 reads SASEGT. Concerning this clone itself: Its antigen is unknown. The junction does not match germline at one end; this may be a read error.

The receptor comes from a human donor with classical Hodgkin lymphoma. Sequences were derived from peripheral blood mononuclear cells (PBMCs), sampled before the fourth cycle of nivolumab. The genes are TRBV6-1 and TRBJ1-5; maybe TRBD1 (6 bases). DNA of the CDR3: TGTGCCATCAGTGAGGCAGGGGGCAATCAGCCCCAGCATTTT. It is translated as CAISEAGGNQPQHF.